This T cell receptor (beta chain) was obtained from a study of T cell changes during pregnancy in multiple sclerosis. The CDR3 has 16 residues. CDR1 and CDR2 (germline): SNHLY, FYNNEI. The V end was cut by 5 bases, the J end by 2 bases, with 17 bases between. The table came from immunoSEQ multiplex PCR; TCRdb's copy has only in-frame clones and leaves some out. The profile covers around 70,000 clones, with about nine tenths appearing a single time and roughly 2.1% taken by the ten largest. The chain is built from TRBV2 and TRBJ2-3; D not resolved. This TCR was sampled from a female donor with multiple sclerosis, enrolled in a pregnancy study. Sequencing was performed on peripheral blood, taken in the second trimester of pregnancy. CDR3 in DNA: TGTGCCAGCAGTAGCCTAGACTTACTCACCACAGATACGCAGTATTTT. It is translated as CASSSLDLLTTDTQYF.